The 18 T cell receptor beta chains listed next were all sequenced from one sample in a study of T cells in Graves' hyperthyroidism and ophthalmopathy. RNA transcripts served as the template for amplifying TCR beta CDR3 regions. HTBI primers drove first-round RT-PCR of the TCR CDR3. MiXCR, applied by TCRdb to the multiplex PCR reads, yields one record per CDR3 protein. Found here are under 350,000 distinct CDR3 sequences, approximately 18% of them singletons; the top ten hold 49%. The specimen sequenced was blood. These receptors all stem from a woman aged 50 to 60 with Graves' hyperthyroidism.

This clonotype turned up a few times. V usage is TRBV6-1 and J usage is TRBJ1-1; D not resolved. Trimming left V 0 bases short and J 3 bases short, with 5 bases between. In germline, CDR1 is MNHNS, CDR2 SASEGT. This CDR3 has 13 residues. As DNA, the CDR3 is TGTGCCAGCAGTGAAGCCAGGTACACTGAAGCTTTCTTT. This encodes CASSEARYTEAFF.

CDR3 sequence (DNA): TGCGCCAGCAGCTTGGAACAGGGGGCGCTGGAGACCCAGTACTTC. It translates to CASSLEQGALETQYF. This chain links TRBV5-1 with TRBJ2-5; 9 bases match TRBD1. The CDR3 is 15 amino acids. The germline V gene has CDR1 SGHRS and CDR2 YFSETQ. The V and J ends lost 0 bases and 5 bases, in that order; junction bases with no gene match: 5.

This clonotype was detected ten times or more. The rearrangement joins TRBV18 to TRBJ2-3; D gene uncertain. This CDR3 has 14 residues. Germline-derived CDR1 and CDR2 are KGHSH and LQKENI. V lost 3 bases and J 3 bases, leaving 10 bases between the germline ends. This CDR3 reads CASSPGLKTDTQYF. The CDR3 DNA reads TGTGCCAGCTCACCCGGCCTAAAAACAGATACGCAGTATTTT.

In this sample, this clonotype turned up many times. The chain joins TRBV2 to TRBJ2-3; TRBD2 matches at 11 bases. Germline trimming cut 8 bases from V and 3 bases from J; bases unmatched to any gene: 1. Germline CDR1 and CDR2: SNHLY and FYNNEI. The CDR3 is 13 amino acids. The CDR3 loop reads CASLAGGTDTQYF. The CDR3, as DNA: TGTGCCAGCCTAGCGGGGGGAACAGATACGCAGTATTTT.

This clonotype was seen at least ten times. This rearrangement joins TRBV2 to TRBJ2-5, with 10 positions matching TRBD1. J gave up 5 bases and V 6 bases, and 6 bases lay outside the gene matches. The germline V gene has CDR1 SNHLY and CDR2 FYNNEI. This CDR3 region has 14 residues. As DNA, the CDR3 is TGTGCCAGCAGCTGGACAGGGGGATTGGAGACCCAGTACTTC. It translates to CASSWTGGLETQYF. Full variable domain (missing parts from reference TRBV2 and TRBJ2-5): EPEVTQTPSHQVTQMGQEVILRCVPISNHLYFYWYRQILGQKVEFLVSFYNNEISEKSEIFDDQFSVERPDGSNFTLKIRSTKLEDSAMYFCASSWTGGLETQYFGPGTRLLVL.

Regarding this clonotype: Possible read error: a much larger clone is one base away. This sequence joins TRBV3-1 and TRBJ2-5; tentative D call: TRBD2 (6 bases). The V gene's germline CDR1 is LGHDT and CDR2 YNNKEL (reference sequence). The CDR3 runs to 15 residues. V lost 4 bases to trimming and J lost 5 bases, with 17 bases between them. The CDR3 is CASSPHGLSGETQYF. The CDR3 nucleotides read TGTGCCAGCAGCCCTCATGGACTATCGGGGGAGACCCAGTACTTC.

This clonotype was recorded at least ten times. The genes are TRBV2 and TRBJ2-7; D is unclear. The length of the CDR3 is 12 residues. Germline V gene lookup returns CDR1 SNHLY and CDR2 FYNNEI. Trimming left V 2 bases short and J 4 bases short, with 6 bases between. The CDR3 loop is CASSEQAYEQYF. For the CDR3, the DNA is TGTGCCAGCAGTGAACAAGCGTACGAGCAGTACTTC.

The sample holds many counts of this clonotype. The chain recombines TRBV12-3 or TRBV12-4 with TRBJ2-2; 7 bases agree with TRBD2. This CDR3 contains 15 residues. V shed 6 bases and J 6 bases; nucleotides not matched to a gene: 10. The CDR3 nucleotides read TGTGCCAGCAGAGAAATGGGGGGGTCAGCCGGGGAGCTGTTTTTT. Translating it yields CASREMGGSAGELFF.

The table lists this clonotype with many counts. In nucleotides, the CDR3 is TGTGCCAGCAGTCCCGGGGACTACGACAATGAGCAGTTCTTC. This sequence encodes CASSPGDYDNEQFF. The chain employs TRBV28 and TRBJ2-1; the match to TRBD2 covers 7 bases. The germline V gene encodes CDR1 MDHEN and CDR2 SYDVKM. The CDR3 covers 14 residues. The trim removed 5 bases at V and 5 bases at J, leaving 6 bases unmatched.

This clonotype came up many times. The chain has TRBV2 and TRBJ1-5; no clear D. CDR1 is SNHLY, CDR2 FYNNEI, per germline. Between the trimmed V and J ends, which lost 0 bases and 0 bases, there was a span of 18 bases. This CDR3 region has 19 residues. Written as DNA, the CDR3 is TGTGCCAGCAGTGAAGCGCTTCCTTGGGGTCCCTATAGCAATCAGCCCCAGCATTTT. Its translation: CASSEALPWGPYSNQPQHF.

In this sample, this clonotype turned up a few times. The chain couples TRBV7-9 to TRBJ2-3; tentatively, D is TRBD1 or TRBD2 (5 bases each). Germline CDR1 SEHNR, CDR2 FQNEAQ (reference sequence). Trimming left V 5 bases short and J 3 bases short, with 15 bases between. The CDR3 is made up of 15 amino acids. CDR3: CASSPRDRGTDTQYF. As DNA, the CDR3 is TGTGCCAGCAGCCCCCGGGACCGAGGGACAGATACGCAGTATTTT. The variable domain in full, completed from reference TRBV7-9 and TRBJ2-3, reads DTGVSQNPRHKITKRGQNVTFRCDPISEHNRLYWYRQTLGQGPEFLTYFQNEAQLEKSRLLSDRFSAERPKGSFSTLEIQRTEQGDSAMYLCASSPRDRGTDTQYFGPGTRLTVL.

As for this clonotype: Just one base apart from a much larger clone, this may be a read error. This chain joins TRBV27 and TRBJ1-1; weak D call: TRBD1 (6 bases). In germline, CDR1 is MNHEY, CDR2 SMNVEV (reference sequence). The CDR3 extends over 15 amino acids. Trimming pared 11 bases from V and 1 base from J, leaving 20 bases between. DNA for the CDR3: TGTGCCGTCAGGGACGGGACACAAAAGAACACTGAAGCTTTCTTT. The encoded protein is CAVRDGTQKNTEAFF.

This clonotype showed up many times. The chain couples TRBV12-3 or TRBV12-4 to TRBJ2-3, with D unresolved. V lost 6 bases to trimming and J lost 0 bases, with 4 bases between them. CDR3 length: 12 residues. The CDR3 nucleotides are TGTGCCAGCAGAATTAGCACAGATACGCAGTATTTT. Translating it yields CASRISTDTQYF.

There are a few counts of this clonotype. The rearrangement uses TRBV20-1 and TRBJ2-5; 15 bases are a match to TRBD2. Per germline, CDR1 DFQATT and CDR2 SNEGSKA (reference sequence). This CDR3 has 16 residues. V lost 6 bases to trimming and J lost 5 bases; unmatched junction nucleotides: 10. The CDR3 region is CSAPGLAGGPGETQYF. The CDR3 nucleotides are TGCAGTGCCCCTGGACTAGCGGGAGGGCCGGGTGAGACCCAGTACTTC.

This clonotype appeared many times. CDR3 amino acids: CASTEGGIARLGHEQFF. CDR3 sequence (DNA): TGTGCCAGCACCGAAGGGGGAATAGCGCGACTCGGGCATGAGCAGTTCTTC. This sequence joins TRBV2 and TRBJ2-1; D is perhaps TRBD1 (6 bases). Germline V gene lookup returns CDR1 SNHLY and CDR2 FYNNEI. V was shortened by 7 bases and J by 8 bases, with 27 bases between the two germline ends. The CDR3 spans 17 residues.

This clonotype has more than one count but fewer than ten. This chain joins TRBV5-4 and TRBJ2-5; 8 nucleotides match TRBD2. The V gene end was trimmed by 2 bases and the J gene end by 5 bases; junction bases not matched to a gene: 8. The CDR3 totals 15 residues. Per the germline V gene, CDR1 is SGHNT and CDR2 is YYREEE (reference sequence). CDR3 in amino acids: CASSLTAGELETQYF. CDR3 DNA: TGTGCCAGCAGCTTAACAGCGGGAGAGTTGGAGACCCAGTACTTC.

This clonotype occurred many times. The CDR3 spells CASSEQDSHNEKLFF. In nucleotides, the CDR3 is TGTGCCAGCAGTGAGCAGGACTCACATAATGAAAAACTGTTTTTT. The chain is built from TRBV6-1 and TRBJ1-4, with no clear D. The germline gives CDR1 MNHNS, CDR2 SASEGT. The CDR3 spans 15 residues. V was shortened by 3 bases and J by 4 bases, with 12 bases between the two germline ends.

This clonotype was detected many times. The chain joins TRBV28 to TRBJ2-7; TRBD2 agrees at 8 bases. CDR1 MDHEN and CDR2 SYDVKM come from the germline V gene. The CDR3 covers 16 residues. V lost 5 bases to trimming and J lost 3 bases; unmatched junction nucleotides: 12. The CDR3 DNA sequence: TGTGCCAGCAGTCTACCCACGGGACTAGTGTTCTACGAGCAGTACTTC. This gives the protein CASSLPTGLVFYEQYF.